The subject of this entry is one T cell receptor (beta chain). This CDR3 has 13 amino acids. The junction had 5 bases not matched to a gene; V was cut back by 6 bases and J by 5 bases. Germline loops: CDR1 MDHEN, CDR2 SYDVKM. Repertoires were generated with immunoSEQ multiplex PCR, while TCRdb's copy carries only in-frame clones and drops some. The repertoire holds tens of thousands of clones, with about 96% as singletons. The sample belongs to a study of T cell changes during pregnancy in multiple sclerosis. This specimen consisted of CD8+ T cells from peripheral blood mononuclear cells, obtained after pregnancy. V usage is TRBV28 and J usage is TRBJ2-5; 8 positions match TRBD2. This receptor was taken from a female donor with multiple sclerosis, enrolled in a pregnancy study. In DNA form, the CDR3 reads TGTGCCAGCAGGATGACGGGGGGGGAGACCCAGTACTTC. It codes for CASRMTGGETQYF.